The next 16 T cell receptor beta chains were all read from a single sample in a study of blood T cell repertoires in COVID-19. Generated by immunoSEQ multiplex PCR, the TCRdb table keeps only in-frame clones and is missing some. Found here are more than 150,000 clones, around 81% of them singletons; the top ten hold 10% to 15%. Sequences were obtained from peripheral blood. The source of these receptors is a woman aged 80 or over with COVID-19, enrolled during active disease.

This chain joins TRBV29-1 and TRBJ1-2; 11 bases match TRBD1. The germline V gene has CDR1 SQVTM and CDR2 ANQGSEA. The CDR3 runs to 12 residues. The V gene end was trimmed by 7 bases and the J gene end by 8 bases; junction bases not matched to a gene: 6. The CDR3 coding sequence is TGCAGCGGCGGACAGGGGGCGCGAGGCTACACCTTC. It is translated as CSGGQGARGYTF.

This chain links TRBV7-8 with TRBJ2-1; D may be TRBD2 (5 bases). CDR1 is SGHVS and CDR2 is FQNEAQ in the germline V gene. The V end lost 2 bases, the J end lost 6 bases, and 23 bases lay between the germline ends. The length of the CDR3 is 18 residues. The CDR3 sequence: CASSLTPTRVYDPNEQFF. CDR3 nucleotide sequence: TGTGCCAGCAGCTTAACCCCTACGCGGGTGTATGACCCCAATGAGCAGTTCTTC.

V and J are TRBV28 and TRBJ1-2; 9 bases fit TRBD1. V was pared by 4 bases and J by 4 bases, with 10 bases of the junction left unmatched. Germline values: CDR1 MDHEN, CDR2 SYDVKM. The CDR3 is made up of 16 amino acids. The CDR3, as DNA: TGTGCCAGCAGTTCTCAGACAGGGGGAAGTACCTATGGCTACACCTTC. Its translation is CASSSQTGGSTYGYTF.

This sequence joins TRBV5-1 and TRBJ1-5; 9 nucleotides align to TRBD1. The CDR3 contains 15 residues. Germline values: CDR1 SGHRS, CDR2 YFSETQ. Trimming took 1 base from V and 2 from J; bases not matched to a gene: 1. The CDR3 DNA sequence: TGCGCCAGCAGCTTGACAGGGGGCGGCAATCAGCCCCAGCATTTT. Its protein product is CASSLTGGGNQPQHF. Looking up the rest from reference TRBV5-1 and TRBJ1-5 gives the full variable domain: KAGVTQTPRYLIKTRGQQVTLSCSPISGHRSVSWYQQTPGQGLQFLFEYFSETQRNKGNFPGRFSGRQFSNSRSEMNVSTLELGDSALYLCASSLTGGGNQPQHFGDGTRLSIL.

J is TRBJ2-3 and V is TRBV2, with TRBD1 matching over 10 bases. The CDR3 has 15 amino acids. The germline gives CDR1 SNHLY, CDR2 FYNNEI. V lost 7 bases and J lost 2; bases outside the gene matches: 6. The CDR3 region is CASKPDRGNTDTQYF. CDR3 nucleotides: TGTGCCAGCAAACCGGACAGGGGGAACACAGATACGCAGTATTTT.

The rearrangement joins TRBV19 to TRBJ1-2; TRBD1 matches 9 bases. CDR3 size: 16 residues. V shed 7 bases and J 7 bases; nucleotides not matched to a gene: 16. Germline assignment: CDR1 LNHDA and CDR2 SQIVND (reference sequence). CDR3 amino acids: CASTSLPRDRESGYTF. CDR3 bases: TGTGCCAGTACCTCACTACCCCGGGACAGGGAGAGTGGCTACACCTTC. The full variable domain, its missing parts supplied by reference TRBV19 and TRBJ1-2, is DGGITQSPKYLFRKEGQNVTLSCEQNLNHDAMYWYRQDPGQGLRLIYYSQIVNDFQKGDIAEGYSVSREKKESFPLTVTSAQKNPTAFYLCASTSLPRDRESGYTFGSGTRLTVV.

This clone was detected only a few times. J is TRBJ2-1 and V is TRBV18, with 11 bases lining up with TRBD2. The CDR3 extends over 14 amino acids. V shed 8 bases, J shed 5 bases, and the junction held 5 bases outside the gene matches. The germline V gene encodes CDR1 KGHSH and CDR2 LQKENI. The CDR3 bases are TGTGCCAGCCAGGGACTAGCGGAGAACAATGAGCAGTTCTTC. Its translation: CASQGLAENNEQFF.

The rearrangement links TRBV7-9 to TRBJ2-2; 8 bases map to TRBD1. CDR3 length: 15 residues. Germline CDR1 SEHNR, CDR2 FQNEAQ (reference sequence). The J segment lost 5 bases and the V segment lost 5 bases, leaving 7 bases of the junction unmatched. The CDR3 here is CASSPGTGRTGELFF. CDR3 nucleotide sequence: TGTGCCAGCAGCCCCGGGACAGGTCGAACCGGGGAGCTGTTTTTT.

This clone was recorded only once. The chain joins TRBV19 to TRBJ1-1; 11 bases map to TRBD1. The germline gives CDR1 LNHDA, CDR2 SQIVND (reference sequence). After removal of 5 bases from V and 4 bases from J, the junction contained 6 bases not matched to a gene. The CDR3 extends over 15 amino acids. The CDR3 is CASSPRGTGGTEAFF. CDR3 in DNA: TGTGCCAGTAGTCCCCGAGGGACAGGGGGCACTGAAGCTTTCTTT.

This clone appeared a single time. This chain links TRBV6-1 with TRBJ1-2, with TRBD1 as a possible D gene (5 bases). Germline CDR1 reads MNHNS; CDR2 reads SASEGT. This CDR3 is 14 amino acids long. Between the trimmed V and J ends, which lost 2 bases and 4 bases, there was a span of 11 bases. The CDR3 region is CASSESQGPYGYTF. As DNA, the CDR3 is TGTGCCAGCAGTGAATCCCAGGGCCCCTATGGCTACACCTTC.

The chain couples TRBV24-1 to TRBJ2-5; 7 bases map to TRBD1. Unmatched junction bases numbered 6, after V lost 7 bases and J lost 2 bases. Germline lookup yields CDR1 KGHDR and CDR2 SFDVKD. CDR3 length equals 14 residues. DNA for the CDR3: TGTGCCACCAGCATCGGGACAGTACAAGAGACCCAGTACTTC. As protein: CATSIGTVQETQYF.

The J gene is TRBJ1-2, the V gene TRBV27; 10 nucleotides agree with TRBD1. The CDR3 has 16 residues. The J segment lost 7 bases and the V segment lost 0 bases, leaving 8 bases of the junction unmatched. Germline assignment: CDR1 MNHEY and CDR2 SMNVEV (reference sequence). In DNA form, the CDR3 reads TGTGCCAGCAGTTTATCCGTGGGACAGGGGCGAATTGGCTACACCTTC. It translates to CASSLSVGQGRIGYTF.

The chain combines TRBV5-1 with TRBJ1-1, with 8 bases matching TRBD1. With V trimmed by 2 bases and J by 4 bases, 4 bases remained unmatched. CDR1 and CDR2 (germline): SGHRS, YFSETQ. The CDR3 totals 14 residues. CDR3 sequence (DNA): TGCGCCAGCAGCTTCTGGACAGGGAGCACTGAAGCTTTCTTT. It yields the protein CASSFWTGSTEAFF.

The chain is built from TRBV18 and TRBJ2-4, with 7 nucleotides matching TRBD1. Germline values: CDR1 KGHSH, CDR2 LQKENI. The J segment lost 2 bases and the V segment lost 4 bases, leaving 8 bases of the junction unmatched. The CDR3 consists of 16 residues. This CDR3 is CASSQNRGLTKNIQYF. CDR3 sequence (DNA): TGTGCCAGCTCACAAAACAGGGGATTGACCAAAAACATTCAGTACTTC.

The chain joins TRBV5-6 to TRBJ2-1; 12 positions agree with TRBD2. Germline loops: CDR1 SGHDT, CDR2 YYEEEE. The CDR3 sequence is 14 residues long. V shed 4 bases and J 15 bases; nucleotides not matched to a gene: 11. The DNA of the CDR3 is TGTGCCAGCAGCCCGGCACTAGCGGGGGGCCAGCTGTTCTTC. Translating gives CASSPALAGGQLFF. Based on the CDR3 plus reference TRBV5-6 and TRBJ2-1, the full variable domain is DAGVTQSPTHLIKTRGQQVTLRCSPKSGHDTVSWYQQALGQGPQFIFQYYEEEERQRGNFPDRFSGHQFPNYSSELNVNALLLGDSALYLCASSPALAGGQLFFGPGTRLTVL.

V and J are TRBV6-2 or TRBV6-3 and TRBJ2-3, with 8 bases lining up with TRBD1. Germline lookup yields CDR1 MNHEY and CDR2 SVGEGT. The CDR3 is 17 residues long. V lost 5 bases and J lost 2; bases outside the gene matches: 12. The CDR3 sequence is CASSPGPGQGATDTQYF. Here the CDR3 DNA reads TGTGCCAGCAGTCCGGGGCCAGGGCAGGGGGCCACAGATACGCAGTATTTT.